This entry concerns a single T cell receptor beta chain. No antigen is known for it. At the DNA level, this CDR3 is encoded by other sequences in the same sample as well. The entry originates in a study of vaccination effects on CD4 cells after COVID-19. Study overall: Participants were given two doses of BNT162b2 or mRNA-1273 vaccine. Study results and limitations: Clones of infection and vaccine origin contracted markedly late after vaccination.

The germline V gene has CDR1 LGHNT and CDR2 FRNRAP. Deletions cut 3 bases from V and 4 bases from J, with 6 bases between. This CDR3 comprises 12 residues. An approximately 10-day culture period preceded the isolation of CD4+ T cells. Previously uninfected by SARS-CoV-2, the vaccine recipients also showed negative nucleocapsid antibodies. On day 3 and again on day 7, half the medium was replaced with IL-2 medium. Sequencing was performed with immunoSEQ multiplex PCR; in TCRdb, only in-frame clones are kept and a portion is missing. The sample has roughly 40,000 clones, 65% to 70% seen once. This clonotype was obtained from a human donor who received a COVID-19 vaccine. The input for sequencing was CD4+ T cells from PBMCs cultured without peptide, taken before COVID-19 vaccination. The rearrangement links TRBV12-5 to TRBJ1-2; no reliable D call. CDR3 residues: CASGFSGYGYTF. CDR3 bases: TGTGCTAGTGGTTTCTCCGGCTATGGCTACACCTTC.